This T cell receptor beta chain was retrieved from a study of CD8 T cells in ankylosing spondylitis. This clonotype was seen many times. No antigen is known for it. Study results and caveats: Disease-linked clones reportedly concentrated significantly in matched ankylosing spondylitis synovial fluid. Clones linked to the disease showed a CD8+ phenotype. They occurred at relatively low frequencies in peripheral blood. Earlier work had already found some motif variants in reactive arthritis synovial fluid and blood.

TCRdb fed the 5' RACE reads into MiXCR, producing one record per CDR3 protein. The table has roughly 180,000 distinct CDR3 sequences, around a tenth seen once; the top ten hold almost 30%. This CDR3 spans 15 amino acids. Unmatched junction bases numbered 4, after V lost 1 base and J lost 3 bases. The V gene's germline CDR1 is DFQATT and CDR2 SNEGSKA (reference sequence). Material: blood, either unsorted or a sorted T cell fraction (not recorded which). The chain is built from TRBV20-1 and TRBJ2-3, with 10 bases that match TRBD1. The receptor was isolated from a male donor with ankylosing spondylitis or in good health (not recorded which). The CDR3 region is CSARVGQGVTDTQYF. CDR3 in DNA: TGCAGTGCTAGAGTCGGACAGGGGGTGACAGATACGCAGTATTTT.